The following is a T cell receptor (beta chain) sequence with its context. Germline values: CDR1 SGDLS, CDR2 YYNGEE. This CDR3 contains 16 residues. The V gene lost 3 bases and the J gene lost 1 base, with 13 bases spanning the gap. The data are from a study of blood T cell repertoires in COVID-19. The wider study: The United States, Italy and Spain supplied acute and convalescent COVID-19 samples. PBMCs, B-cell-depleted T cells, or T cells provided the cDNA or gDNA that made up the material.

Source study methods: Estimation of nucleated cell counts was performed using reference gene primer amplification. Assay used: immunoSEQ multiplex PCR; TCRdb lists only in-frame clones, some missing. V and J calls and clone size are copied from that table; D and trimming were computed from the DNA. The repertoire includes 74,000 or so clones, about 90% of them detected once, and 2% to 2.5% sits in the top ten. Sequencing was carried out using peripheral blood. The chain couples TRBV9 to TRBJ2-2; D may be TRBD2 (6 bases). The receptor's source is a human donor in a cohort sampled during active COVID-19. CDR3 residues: CASSGREAGNTGELFF. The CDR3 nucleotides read TGTGCCAGCAGCGGGAGGGAAGCGGGGAACACCGGGGAGCTGTTTTTT.